The 29 T cell receptor beta chains reported below all come from one sample, sequenced in a study of blood T cells in healthy people across ages (dated by TCRdb to about 2015). The protocol used for the library was 5' RACE. Reads for this sample came from an Illumina HiSeq 2500. A second about 6 to 11 cycle PCR used a sample-barcoded 5' primer and a J-beta primer mix. TCRdb applied fastp at Q25 and MiXCR to the public reads, then kept only in-frame beta chains. Each entry merges the rows of one CDR3 protein and shows their most common DNA and genes. The sample data list around 800,000 distinct CDR3 sequences, and 35% to 50% of these were observed just once. Jointly, the top ten make up 15% to 20% of the sample. The sequenced sample was blood. All receptors come from a man aged 80 or over in good health.

This clonotype appeared a single time. V usage is TRBV6-5 and J usage is TRBJ2-7; D ambiguous. Germline CDR1 reads MNHEY; CDR2 reads SVGAGI. This CDR3 contains 12 residues. Trimming left V 5 bases short and J 3 bases short, with 8 bases between. CDR3 in amino acids: CASSNSLYEQYF. The CDR3, as DNA: TGTGCCAGCAGTAACAGCCTCTACGAGCAGTACTTC.

This clonotype has a handful of counts. The chain is built from TRBV21-1 and TRBJ2-5; whether TRBD1, the table's D call, matches the DNA was not checked. TRBV21-1 is given as a pseudogene. The CDR3 covers 15 residues. This CDR3 is CASSKKARPRGTQYF. In DNA form, the CDR3 reads TGTGCCAGCAGCAAAAAGGCCAGGCCGAGGGGGACCCAGTACTTC.

The sample holds one count of this clonotype. The V gene is TRBV5-1, the J gene TRBJ2-7, with 8 bases matching TRBD1. The J call may be in error: the DNA end matches TRBJ2-5 better. The CDR3 contains 14 residues. In germline, CDR1 is SGHRS, CDR2 YFSETQ. The CDR3 sequence: CASSMGQAFETQYF. In nucleotides, the CDR3 is TGCGCCAGCAGCATGGGACAGGCTTTTGAGACCCAGTACTTC.

This chain connects TRBV20-1 to TRBJ2-1; 11 bases line up with TRBD2. CDR1 and CDR2 from the germline V gene are DFQATT and SNEGSKA (reference sequence). CDR3 size: 15 residues. V dropped 2 bases and J dropped 7; count of bases not matched to a gene: 7. The CDR3 loop is CSARHTSGSRNEQFF. The CDR3 DNA follows: TGCAGTGCTAGACATACTAGCGGGAGTAGGAATGAGCAGTTCTTC.

This clonotype has just a few counts. The chain joins TRBV29-1 to TRBJ1-1; weak D call: TRBD1 (5 bases). The ends were cut back, 4 bases at V and 5 bases at J, with 14 bases in the middle. There are 13 residues in the CDR3. Germline CDR1 and CDR2: SQVTM and ANQGSEA. The CDR3 region has the DNA TGCAGCGTTGGGATGGGGGGGTGGACTGAAGCTTTCTTT. Its translation is CSVGMGGWTEAFF.

The chain recombines TRBV29-1 with TRBJ2-7, with D possibly being TRBD2 (6 bases). Germline CDR1 is SQVTM and CDR2 is ANQGSEA. V was shortened by 4 bases and J by 0 bases, with 22 bases between the two germline ends. CDR3 size: 17 residues. CDR3 sequence (DNA): TGCAGCGTTGTGTCAGGGAGATCGCCGGGAGTCTCCTACGAGCAGTACTTC. Protein: CSVVSGRSPGVSYEQYF.

The table lists this clonotype with a few counts. The chain carries TRBV7-3 and TRBJ2-5; a weak D match, TRBD2 (5 bases). This CDR3 has 14 residues. Germline values: CDR1 SGHTA, CDR2 FQGTGA. The V end was cut by 2 bases, the J end by 3 bases, with 10 bases between. CDR3 in amino acids: CASSLLAREETQYF. The CDR3 DNA sequence: TGTGCCAGCAGCTTATTGGCGAGGGAAGAGACCCAGTACTTC.

Regarding this clonotype: At one end the junction does not follow the germline gene, possibly because of a read error. The chain recombines TRBV19 with TRBJ2-7; a possible D gene is TRBD1 (5 bases). The germline V gene has CDR1 LNHDA and CDR2 SQIVND (reference sequence). The CDR3 covers 13 residues. CDR3 sequence reads: CAISIDGAYERYF. CDR3 nucleotide sequence: TGTGCCATTAGTATAGATGGGGCCTACGAGCGGTACTTC.

CDR3 sequence: CASSLRVQGAHEQYF. The CDR3 DNA is TGCGCCAGCAGCTTGAGAGTCCAGGGTGCCCACGAGCAGTACTTC. This sequence joins TRBV5-1 and TRBJ2-7; D might be TRBD1 (5 bases). Germline CDR1 and CDR2: SGHRS and YFSETQ. V was pared by 1 base and J by 5 bases, with 16 bases between. The CDR3 is 15 amino acids.

The chain uses TRBV7-2 and TRBJ2-1; TRBD1 or TRBD2 may be the D gene (5 bases each). The CDR3 spans 15 residues. Trimming stripped 7 bases from V and 6 bases from J, with 19 bases between. CDR1 and CDR2 from the germline V gene are SGHTA and FQGNSA. CDR3 region: CASIKRGPRRNEQFF. Here the CDR3 DNA reads TGTGCCAGCATCAAAAGGGGACCCAGACGCAATGAGCAGTTCTTC. Supplemented by reference TRBV7-2 and TRBJ2-1, the full variable domain reads GAGVSQSPSNKVTEKGKDVELRCDPISGHTALYWYRQSLGQGLEFLIYFQGNSAPDKSGLPSDRFSAERTGGSVSTLTIQRTQQEDSAVYLCASIKRGPRRNEQFFGPGTRLTVL.

The chain links TRBV6-1 to TRBJ2-6; unclear D gene. This CDR3 has 16 residues. CDR1 is MNHNS and CDR2 is SASEGT in the germline V gene. V was trimmed by 4 bases and J by 0 bases, leaving 10 bases between them. CDR3 amino acids: CASSVHQNSGANVLTF. CDR3 bases: TGTGCCAGCAGTGTCCATCAGAACTCTGGGGCCAACGTCCTGACTTTC.

The chain joins TRBV24-1 to TRBJ2-1; 9 bases are shared with TRBD2. With 1 base clipped from V and 12 bases from J, the junction kept 15 bases outside the gene matches. The CDR3 consists of 17 residues. Germline V lookup: CDR1 KGHDR, CDR2 SFDVKD. The CDR3 loop is CATSDFRASGDTWGQFF. For the CDR3, the DNA is TGTGCCACCAGTGATTTCCGGGCTAGCGGGGACACGTGGGGGCAGTTCTTC.

The chain couples TRBV20-1 to TRBJ2-5; a possible D gene is TRBD1 (6 bases). The J call may be in error: the DNA end matches TRBJ2-7 better. The CDR3 extends over 11 amino acids. Germline-derived CDR1 and CDR2 are DFQATT and SNEGSKA (reference sequence). The chain's CDR3 is CSLKQGYEQYF. As DNA, the CDR3 is TGCAGTCTCAAACAGGGCTACGAGCAGTACTTC.

V gene TRBV7-9 combines with J gene TRBJ1-2, with 8 bases identical to TRBD1. Germline assignment: CDR1 SEHNR and CDR2 FQNEAQ (reference sequence). The CDR3 has 14 amino acids. The ends lost 6 bases at V and 7 bases at J; junction bases unmatched: 10. The CDR3 spells CASRFTGGQSGYTF. The CDR3 DNA sequence: TGTGCCAGCAGGTTTACAGGGGGTCAGTCTGGCTACACCTTC. The full variable domain, completed using reference TRBV7-9 and TRBJ1-2, is DTGVSQNPRHKITKRGQNVTFRCDPISEHNRLYWYRQTLGQGPEFLTYFQNEAQLEKSRLLSDRFSAERPKGSFSTLEIQRTEQGDSAMYLCASRFTGGQSGYTFGSGTRLTVV.

This clonotype was observed once. The CDR3 reads CASSASLDLEQYF. The DNA for the CDR3 is TGTGCCAGCAGCGCCTCCCTGGATTTGGAGCAGTACTTC. This sequence joins TRBV11-2 and TRBJ2-7, with unresolved D. This CDR3 contains 13 residues. Germline CDR1 and CDR2: SGHAT and FQNNGV. V was shortened by 5 bases and J by 7 bases, with 15 bases between the two germline ends. The entire variable domain, with the rest obtained from reference TRBV11-2 and TRBJ2-7, is as follows: EAGVAQSPRYKIIEKRQSVAFWCNPISGHATLYWYQQILGQGPKLLIQFQNNGVVDDSQLPKDRFSAERLKGVDSTLKIQPAKLEDSAVYLCASSASLDLEQYFGPGTRLTVT.

This clonotype was observed many times. The rearrangement joins TRBV12-3 or TRBV12-4 to TRBJ2-2; D may be TRBD1 or TRBD2 (5 bases each). Trimming cost V 3 bases and J 1 base, with 6 bases left between them. The CDR3 has 14 residues. For the CDR3, the DNA is TGTGCCAGCAGTTTTGGGGGGAACACCGGGGAGCTGTTTTTT. Its protein is CASSFGGNTGELFF.

The CDR3 protein is CASSLGPLGTQYF. The CDR3 nucleotides are TGTGCCAGCAGCTTGGGACCCCTTGGGACCCAGTACTTC. This chain joins TRBV7-9 and TRBJ2-5, with D perhaps matching TRBD1 or TRBD2 (5 bases each). V dropped 3 bases and J dropped 7 bases, with 12 bases sitting between them. The CDR3 contains 13 residues. Germline assignment: CDR1 SEHNR and CDR2 FQNEAQ (reference sequence). Looking up the rest from reference TRBV7-9 and TRBJ2-5 gives the full variable domain: DTGVSQNPRHKITKRGQNVTFRCDPISEHNRLYWYRQTLGQGPEFLTYFQNEAQLEKSRLLSDRFSAERPKGSFSTLEIQRTEQGDSAMYLCASSLGPLGTQYFGPGTRLLVL.

This clonotype was observed a few times. V usage is TRBV7-2 and J usage is TRBJ2-3; 14 nucleotides align to TRBD2. Germline trimming cut 8 bases from V and 5 bases from J; bases unmatched to any gene: 6. The CDR3 consists of 15 residues. The germline V gene has CDR1 SGHTA and CDR2 FQGNSA. As DNA, the CDR3 is TGTGCCAGCGCCGGACTAGCGGGAGGTTTAGATACGCAGTATTTT. This codes for CASAGLAGGLDTQYF.

At least ten counts were recorded for this clonotype. The gene calls are TRBV7-2 and TRBJ2-7; the match to TRBD1 covers 8 bases. In germline, CDR1 is SGHTA, CDR2 FQGNSA. The CDR3 has 14 residues. Trimming took 7 bases from V and 7 from J; bases not matched to a gene: 12. The DNA for the CDR3 is TGTGCCAGCACCCAATTGACAGGGGTGGGGGAGCAGTACTTC. Translating gives CASTQLTGVGEQYF.

This clonotype was counted a few times. This chain links TRBV5-1 with TRBJ2-3; D is ambiguous. This CDR3 is 14 amino acids long. CDR1 and CDR2 from the germline V gene are SGHRS and YFSETQ. The V end was cut by 3 bases, the J end by 1 base, with 9 bases between. The CDR3: CASSSLIGTDTQYF. The CDR3 DNA follows: TGCGCCAGCAGCTCGCTCATTGGCACAGATACGCAGTATTTT.

The V call is TRBV20-1, the J call TRBJ2-7; TRBD2 agrees at 10 bases. The last part of the DNA fits TRBJ2-5 better; the J call may be wrong. Per germline, CDR1 DFQATT and CDR2 SNEGSKA (reference sequence). The CDR3 has 14 amino acids. Here the CDR3 DNA reads TGCAGTGCTAGCCCCACTAGCGGGGTAGAGACCCAGTACTTC. Translated, it gives CSASPTSGVETQYF.

Only a few counts were recorded for this clonotype. The chain recombines TRBV29-1 with TRBJ2-7; 8 bases are a match to TRBD2. The J call may be in error: the DNA end matches TRBJ2-5 better. Germline V gene data show CDR1 as SQVTM and CDR2 as ANQGSEA. The CDR3 contains 14 residues. The DNA for the CDR3 is TGCAGCGTTGCCCCAAGCGGGAGCGGGGAGACCCAGTACTTC. This gives the protein CSVAPSGSGETQYF.

The CDR3 reads CASSPTSGRALINSDPEQYF. CDR3 DNA: TGTGCCAGCAGCCCGACTAGCGGGAGGGCTTTGATAAACTCCGACCCTGAGCAGTACTTC. The chain recombines TRBV7-8 with TRBJ2-7; 14 bases align to TRBD2. The germline V gene has CDR1 SGHVS and CDR2 FQNEAQ. CDR3 length: 20 amino acids. With V trimmed by 5 bases and J by 7 bases, 22 bases remained unmatched.

J is TRBJ2-5 and V is TRBV5-1; 9 nucleotides line up with TRBD1. CDR1 and CDR2 (germline): SGHRS, YFSETQ. V gave up 4 bases and J gave up 2 bases; unmatched junction bases: 9. The CDR3 length is 16 residues. The CDR3 loop reads CASSVVKTGGQETQYF. The CDR3 DNA reads TGCGCCAGCAGCGTCGTCAAGACAGGGGGGCAAGAGACCCAGTACTTC.

This sequence joins TRBV28 and TRBJ2-5, with 12 bases matching TRBD1. The germline gives CDR1 MDHEN, CDR2 SYDVKM. J lost 1 base, V lost 0 bases, and 3 bases had no gene match. The CDR3 runs to 17 residues. The CDR3 coding sequence is TGTGCCAGCAGTTTATGGGGGACAGGGGGCCTCCAAGAGACCCAGTACTTC. Translating it yields CASSLWGTGGLQETQYF.

Of note for this clonotype: An end of the junction differs from the germline gene, which may be a read error. V gene TRBV20-1 combines with J gene TRBJ2-7, with a weak D call TRBD1 (6 bases). Per the germline V gene, CDR1 is DFQATT and CDR2 is SNEGSKA (reference sequence). The CDR3 totals 15 residues. The CDR3: CSAQDRSRSSYERYF. In nucleotides, the CDR3 is TGCAGTGCCCAGGACAGATCCCGAAGCTCCTACGAGCGGTACTTC.

V usage is TRBV11-3 and J usage is TRBJ1-1; 9 positions match TRBD1. Per germline, CDR1 SGHNT and CDR2 YENEEA. After removal of 5 bases from V and 4 bases from J, the junction contained 8 bases not matched to a gene. The CDR3 length is 15 residues. The CDR3 DNA is TGTGCCAGCAGCAAACTTACAGGGGGCGGCACTGAAGCTTTCTTT. Translated, it gives CASSKLTGGGTEAFF.

The genes are TRBV11-2 and TRBJ1-2, with unresolved D. CDR3 size: 14 residues. V lost 4 bases to trimming and J lost 4 bases, with 13 bases between them. The V gene's germline CDR1 is SGHAT and CDR2 FQNNGV. The CDR3 sequence is CASSYYGNIYGYTF. CDR3 sequence (DNA): TGTGCCAGCAGCTACTATGGGAATATCTATGGCTACACCTTC.

The rearrangement links TRBV20-1 to TRBJ2-6; D unclear. The CDR3 is 13 residues long. Trimming stripped 8 bases from V and 1 base from J, with 9 bases between. Looked up from germline, CDR1 is DFQATT and CDR2 is SNEGSKA (reference sequence). As DNA, the CDR3 is TGCAGTCCAGCATCATCTGGGGCCAACGTCCTGACTTTC. It yields the protein CSPASSGANVLTF.